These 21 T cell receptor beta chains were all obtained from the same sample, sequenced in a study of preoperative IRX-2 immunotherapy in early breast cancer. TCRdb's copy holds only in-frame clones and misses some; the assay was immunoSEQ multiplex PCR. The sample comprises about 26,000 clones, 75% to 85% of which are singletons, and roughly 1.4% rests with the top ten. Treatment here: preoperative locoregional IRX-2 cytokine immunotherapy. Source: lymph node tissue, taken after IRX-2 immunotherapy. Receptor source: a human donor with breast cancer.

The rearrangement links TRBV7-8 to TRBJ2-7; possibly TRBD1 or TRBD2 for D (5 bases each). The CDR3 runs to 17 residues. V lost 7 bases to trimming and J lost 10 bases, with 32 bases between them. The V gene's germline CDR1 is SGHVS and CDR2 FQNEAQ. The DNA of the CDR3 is TGTGCCAGCACCCTCCCTTCGAGGGACCCCCGTAGGTTGGCTCAGTACGTC. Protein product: CASTLPSRDPRRLAQYV.

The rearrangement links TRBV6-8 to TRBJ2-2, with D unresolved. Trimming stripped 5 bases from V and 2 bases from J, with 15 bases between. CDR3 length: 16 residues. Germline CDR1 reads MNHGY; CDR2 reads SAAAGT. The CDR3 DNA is TGTGCCAGCAGTGCGATTTTTCACACTAACACCGGGGAGCTGTTTTTT. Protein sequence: CASSAIFHTNTGELFF.

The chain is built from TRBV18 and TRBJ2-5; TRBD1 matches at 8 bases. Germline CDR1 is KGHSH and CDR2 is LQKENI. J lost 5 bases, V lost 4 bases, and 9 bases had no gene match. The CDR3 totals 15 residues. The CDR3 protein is CASSLLTGVVETQYF. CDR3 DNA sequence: TGTGCCAGCTCACTATTGACAGGGGTCGTGGAGACCCAGTACTTC.

The CDR3 bases are TGTGCCAGCAGCCCAGACAGGGGTCCAACCTACGAGCAGTACTTC. Translating it yields CASSPDRGPTYEQYF. The rearrangement links TRBV11-3 to TRBJ2-7; TRBD1 aligns across 8 bases. The CDR3 covers 15 residues. V shed 5 bases, J shed 2 bases, and the junction held 8 bases outside the gene matches. The germline gives CDR1 SGHNT, CDR2 YENEEA.

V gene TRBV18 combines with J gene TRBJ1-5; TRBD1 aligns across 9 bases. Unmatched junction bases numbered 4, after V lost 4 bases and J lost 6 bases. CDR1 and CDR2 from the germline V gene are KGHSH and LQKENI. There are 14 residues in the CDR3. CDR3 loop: CASSQQGAFQPQHF. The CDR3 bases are TGTGCCAGCTCACAACAGGGGGCATTTCAGCCCCAGCATTTT.

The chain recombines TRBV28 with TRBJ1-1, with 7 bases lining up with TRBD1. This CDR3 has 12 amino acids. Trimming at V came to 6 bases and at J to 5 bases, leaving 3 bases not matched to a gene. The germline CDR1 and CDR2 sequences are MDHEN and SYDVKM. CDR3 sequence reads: CASSSQGTEAFF. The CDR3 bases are TGTGCCAGCAGCTCACAGGGGACTGAAGCTTTCTTT.

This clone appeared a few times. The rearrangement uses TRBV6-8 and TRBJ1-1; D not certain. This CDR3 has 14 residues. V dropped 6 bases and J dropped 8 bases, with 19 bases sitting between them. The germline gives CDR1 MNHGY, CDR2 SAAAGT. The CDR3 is CASRKKSLFFEAFF. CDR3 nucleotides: TGTGCCAGCAGAAAAAAATCCCTCTTCTTCGAAGCTTTCTTT.

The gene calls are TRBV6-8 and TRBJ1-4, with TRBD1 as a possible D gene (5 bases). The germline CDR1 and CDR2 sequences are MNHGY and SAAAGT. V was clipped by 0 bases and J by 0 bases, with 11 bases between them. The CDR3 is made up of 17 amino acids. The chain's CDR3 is CASSYSRTFATNEKLFF. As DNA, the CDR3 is TGTGCCAGCAGTTACTCGAGGACATTTGCAACTAATGAAAAACTGTTTTTT.

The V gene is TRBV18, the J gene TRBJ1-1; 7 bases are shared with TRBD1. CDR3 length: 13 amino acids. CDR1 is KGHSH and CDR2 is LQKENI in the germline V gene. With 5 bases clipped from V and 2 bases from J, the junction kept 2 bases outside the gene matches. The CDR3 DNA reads TGTGCCAGCTCATACAGGGGCAACACTGAAGCTTTCTTT. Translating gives CASSYRGNTEAFF. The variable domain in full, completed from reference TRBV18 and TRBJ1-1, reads NAGVMQNPRHLVRRRGQEARLRCSPMKGHSHVYWYRQLPEEGLKFMVYLQKENIIDESGMPKERFSAEFPKEGPSILRIQQVVRGDSAAYFCASSYRGNTEAFFGQGTRLTVV.

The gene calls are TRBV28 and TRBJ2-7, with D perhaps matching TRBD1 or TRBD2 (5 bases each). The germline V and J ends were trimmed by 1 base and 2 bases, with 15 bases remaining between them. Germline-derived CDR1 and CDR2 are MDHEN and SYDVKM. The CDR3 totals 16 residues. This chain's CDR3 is CASSLYTGARTYEQYF. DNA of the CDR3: TGTGCCAGCAGTTTATATACCGGGGCTCGGACCTACGAGCAGTACTTC.

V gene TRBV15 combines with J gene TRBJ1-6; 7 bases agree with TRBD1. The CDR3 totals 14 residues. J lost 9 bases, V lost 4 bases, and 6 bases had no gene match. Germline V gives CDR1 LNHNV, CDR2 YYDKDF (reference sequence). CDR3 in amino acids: CATSNTGVISPLHF. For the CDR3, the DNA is TGTGCCACCAGCAACACAGGGGTTATTTCACCCCTCCACTTT.

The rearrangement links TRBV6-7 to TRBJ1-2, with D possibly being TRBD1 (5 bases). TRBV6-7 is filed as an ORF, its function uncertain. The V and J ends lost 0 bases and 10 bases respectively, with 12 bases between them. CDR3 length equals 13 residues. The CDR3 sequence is CASSYSRSRDYTF. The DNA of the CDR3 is TGTGCCAGCAGTTACTCCAGAAGCAGGGACTACACCTTC.

CDR3 residues: CASSQDGTGANVLTF. As DNA, the CDR3 is TGTGCCAGCAGCCAAGACGGGACTGGGGCCAACGTCCTGACTTTC. This rearrangement joins TRBV14 to TRBJ2-6; TRBD2 is a possible D gene (5 bases). Trimming pared 0 bases from V and 2 bases from J, leaving 5 bases between. The CDR3 is 15 residues long. Germline V CDR1 and CDR2: SGHDN, FVKESK. Supplemented by reference TRBV14 and TRBJ2-6, the full variable domain reads EAGVTQFPSHSVIEKGQTVTLRCDPISGHDNLYWYRRVMGKEIKFLLHFVKESKQDESGMPNNRFLAERTGGTYSTLKVQPAELEDSGVYFCASSQDGTGANVLTFGAGSRLTVL.

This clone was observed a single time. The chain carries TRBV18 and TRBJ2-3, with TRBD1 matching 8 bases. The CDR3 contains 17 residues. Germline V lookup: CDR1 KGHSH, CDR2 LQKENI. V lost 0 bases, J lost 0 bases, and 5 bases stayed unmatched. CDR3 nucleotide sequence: TGTGCCAGCTCACCACCGCGACAGGGGAGGAGCACAGATACGCAGTATTTT. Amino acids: CASSPPRQGRSTDTQYF.

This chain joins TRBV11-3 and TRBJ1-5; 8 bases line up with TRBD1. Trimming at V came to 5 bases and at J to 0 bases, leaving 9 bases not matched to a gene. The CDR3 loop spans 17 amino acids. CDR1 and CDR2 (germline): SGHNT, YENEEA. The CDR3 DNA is TGTGCCAGCAGCCTAACAGGGGGGTCCTATAGCAATCAGCCCCAGCATTTT. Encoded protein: CASSLTGGSYSNQPQHF.

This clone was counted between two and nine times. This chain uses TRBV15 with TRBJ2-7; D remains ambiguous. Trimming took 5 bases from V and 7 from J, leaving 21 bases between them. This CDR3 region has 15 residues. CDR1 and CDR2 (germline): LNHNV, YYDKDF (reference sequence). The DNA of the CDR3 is TGTGCCACCAGCTCCGGGTTGGCGTTCGTCGTTGAGCAGTACGTC. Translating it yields CATSSGLAFVVEQYV.

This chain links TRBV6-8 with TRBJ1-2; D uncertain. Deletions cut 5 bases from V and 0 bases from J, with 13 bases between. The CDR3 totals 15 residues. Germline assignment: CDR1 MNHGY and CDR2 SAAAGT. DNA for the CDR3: TGTGCCAGCAGTGACGACGTGGAGGCTAACTATGGCTACACCTTC. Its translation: CASSDDVEANYGYTF.

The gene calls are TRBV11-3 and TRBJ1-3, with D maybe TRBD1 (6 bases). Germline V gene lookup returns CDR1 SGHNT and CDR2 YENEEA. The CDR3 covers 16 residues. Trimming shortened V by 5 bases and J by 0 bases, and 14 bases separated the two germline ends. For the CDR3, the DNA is TGTGCCAGCAGCCAGGCCCGACAGGCCTCTGGAAACACCATATATTTT. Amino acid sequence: CASSQARQASGNTIYF.

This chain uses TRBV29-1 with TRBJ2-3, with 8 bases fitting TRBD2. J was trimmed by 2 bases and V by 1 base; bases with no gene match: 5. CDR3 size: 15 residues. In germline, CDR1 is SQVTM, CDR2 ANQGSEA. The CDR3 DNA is TGCAGCGTTGAAGTCGGGGGGGATCTCACAGATACGCAGTATTTT. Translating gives CSVEVGGDLTDTQYF.

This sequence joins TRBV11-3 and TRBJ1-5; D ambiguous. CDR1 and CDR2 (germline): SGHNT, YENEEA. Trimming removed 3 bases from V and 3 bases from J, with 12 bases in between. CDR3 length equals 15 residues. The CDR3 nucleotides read TGTGCCAGCAGCTTGGCCATACAGATCAATCAGCCCCAGCATTTT. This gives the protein CASSLAIQINQPQHF.

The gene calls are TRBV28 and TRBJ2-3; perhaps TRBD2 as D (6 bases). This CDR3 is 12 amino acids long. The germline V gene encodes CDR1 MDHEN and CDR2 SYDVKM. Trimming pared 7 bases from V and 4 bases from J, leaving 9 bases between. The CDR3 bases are TGTGCCAGCATCGGGACTTCAGATACGCAGTATTTT. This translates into CASIGTSDTQYF. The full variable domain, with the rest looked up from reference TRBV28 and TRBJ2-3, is DVKVTQSSRYLVKRTGEKVFLECVQDMDHENMFWYRQDPGLGLRLIYFSYDVKMKEKGDIPEGYSVSREKKERFSLILESASTNQTSMYLCASIGTSDTQYFGPGTRLTVL.